This T cell receptor (beta chain) was sequenced in a study of blood T cells in healthy people across ages. Turning to the study itself: Researchers report that template switching captured about one barcoded beta molecule per two T cells.

Germline V lookup: CDR1 SGHTA, CDR2 FQGNSA. The J segment lost 6 bases and the V segment lost 1 base, leaving 5 bases of the junction unmatched. The CDR3 is made up of 15 amino acids. Alongside a J-beta primer mix, a sample-barcoded 5' primer served in a second PCR lasting roughly 7 to 11 cycles. TCRdb fed the 5' RACE reads into MiXCR, producing one record per CDR3 protein. The sample comprises roughly 800,000 distinct CDR3 sequences, just under 25% of which are singletons, and 9.4% rests with the top ten. Samples had at least 6.5 million PBMCs isolated from them. These same data were also listed under a study on T cells of mothers and their children.

Sequencing used blood. The chain links TRBV7-2 to TRBJ2-4, with TRBD2 matching over 8 bases. The receptor was derived from a boy aged 5-17 years in good health. CDR3 residues: CASSLELAGPNIQYF. Here the CDR3 DNA reads TGTGCCAGCAGCTTAGAGTTAGCGGGACCAAACATTCAGTACTTC.